These 32 T cell receptor beta chains were sequenced from one sample in a study of PD-L1 blockade in urothelial cancer. Regarding time point: pretreatment peripheral blood. Here immunoSEQ multiplex PCR was the method, and the copy in TCRdb shows in-frame clones only, minus some. The sample lists tens of thousands of clones, 85% occurring once. The material sequenced was PBMCs, taken around atezolizumab (anti-PD-L1) treatment. Receptors were obtained from a man aged 40-55 years with urothelial cancer.

The rearrangement links TRBV28 to TRBJ2-7, with TRBD2 matching over 8 bases. CDR3 length: 16 amino acids. CDR1 MDHEN and CDR2 SYDVKM come from the germline V gene. Unmatched junction bases numbered 14, after V lost 6 bases and J lost 4 bases. The CDR3 is CASRKGLGSGRYEQYF. The CDR3 nucleotides read TGTGCCAGCAGGAAGGGCCTAGGGAGCGGGAGATACGAGCAGTACTTC.

This chain uses TRBV7-3 with TRBJ2-1; D not certain. This CDR3 comprises 11 residues. Germline V gives CDR1 SGHTA, CDR2 FQGTGA. With 8 bases removed from V and 7 bases from J, the gap between germline ends came to 9 bases. The CDR3 sequence: CASAEENEQFF. The CDR3 bases are TGTGCCAGCGCGGAAGAGAATGAGCAGTTCTTC.

The chain employs TRBV7-2 and TRBJ2-1; TRBD2 matches at 11 bases. Losses at the gene ends were 4 bases for V and 13 bases for J; bases not matched to a gene: 18. CDR1 is SGHTA, CDR2 FQGNSA, per germline. The CDR3 runs to 17 residues. CDR3 residues: CASSSTLAGGPDRKQFF. The CDR3 DNA reads as TGTGCCAGCAGCTCCACTTTAGCGGGAGGGCCAGATCGGAAACAGTTCTTC. Variable domain in full (rest from reference TRBV7-2 and TRBJ2-1): GAGVSQSPSNKVTEKGKDVELRCDPISGHTALYWYRQSLGQGLEFLIYFQGNSAPDKSGLPSDRFSAERTGGSVSTLTIQRTQQEDSAVYLCASSSTLAGGPDRKQFFGPGTRLTVL.

This chain uses TRBV2 with TRBJ2-1; D is possibly TRBD1 (9 bases). The CDR3 extends over 15 amino acids. Trimming cost V 6 bases and J 6 bases, with 18 bases left between them. The V gene's germline CDR1 is SNHLY and CDR2 FYNNEI. As DNA, the CDR3 is TGTGCCAGCAGCTCGGGGGGGACAGGGCGCAATGAGCAGTTCTTC. Its translation: CASSSGGTGRNEQFF.

This chain links TRBV9 with TRBJ2-3; 9 nucleotides line up with TRBD2. This CDR3 comprises 15 residues. Trimming cost V 5 bases and J 2 bases; bases outside gene matches: 6. Germline V gene data show CDR1 as SGDLS and CDR2 as YYNGEE. CDR3 sequence reads: CASSATSGYTDTQYF. The DNA of the CDR3 is TGTGCCAGCAGTGCGACTAGCGGTTACACAGATACGCAGTATTTT.

This chain connects TRBV13 to TRBJ2-2; D possibly corresponds to TRBD1 (5 bases). The V end lost 5 bases, the J end lost 5 bases, and 18 bases lay between the germline ends. The CDR3 contains 16 residues. Germline CDR1 reads PRHDT; CDR2 reads FYEKMQ (reference sequence). CDR3 residues: CASSPSRAGRTGELFF. CDR3 nucleotide sequence: TGTGCCAGCAGCCCCTCTAGGGCAGGGCGGACCGGGGAGCTGTTTTTT.

The chain couples TRBV5-1 to TRBJ2-3; the D gene is possibly TRBD2 (6 bases). The germline gives CDR1 SGHRS, CDR2 YFSETQ. Trimming left V 4 bases short and J 5 bases short, with 14 bases between. There are 14 residues in the CDR3. CDR3 in amino acids: CASSQGGVGDTQYF. The CDR3 bases are TGCGCCAGCAGCCAGGGAGGCGTAGGAGATACGCAGTATTTT.

The chain has TRBV11-2 and TRBJ1-2; D is unresolved. V dropped 7 bases and J dropped 4 bases, with 13 bases sitting between them. This CDR3 has 13 amino acids. The germline V gene has CDR1 SGHAT and CDR2 FQNNGV. The CDR3 bases are TGTGCCAGCAAGTCCCCAAGGAGCTATGGCTACACCTTC. Translated: CASKSPRSYGYTF. The complete variable domain, with remaining parts taken from reference TRBV11-2 and TRBJ1-2, reads EAGVAQSPRYKIIEKRQSVAFWCNPISGHATLYWYQQILGQGPKLLIQFQNNGVVDDSQLPKDRFSAERLKGVDSTLKIQPAKLEDSAVYLCASKSPRSYGYTFGSGTRLTVV.

This chain connects TRBV5-6 to TRBJ2-7; TRBD2 aligns across 9 bases. There are 15 residues in the CDR3. Trimming cost V 3 bases and J 2 bases; bases outside gene matches: 6. Germline assignment: CDR1 SGHDT and CDR2 YYEEEE. The CDR3 reads CASSSEREETYEQYF. CDR3 bases: TGTGCCAGCAGCTCCGAGCGGGAGGAGACCTACGAGCAGTACTTC. Drawing the rest from reference TRBV5-6 and TRBJ2-7, the complete variable domain is DAGVTQSPTHLIKTRGQQVTLRCSPKSGHDTVSWYQQALGQGPQFIFQYYEEEERQRGNFPDRFSGHQFPNYSSELNVNALLLGDSALYLCASSSEREETYEQYFGPGTRLTVT.

J is TRBJ2-6 and V is TRBV5-4; 7 bases map to TRBD1. CDR3 length equals 16 residues. CDR1 and CDR2 from the germline V gene are SGHNT and YYREEE (reference sequence). V shed 4 bases and J 3 bases; nucleotides not matched to a gene: 7. CDR3: CASSPQTGNGANVLTF. CDR3 nucleotides: TGTGCCAGCAGCCCCCAGACAGGGAATGGGGCCAACGTCCTGACTTTC. Filled out from reference TRBV5-4 and TRBJ2-6, the complete variable domain reads ETGVTQSPTHLIKTRGQQVTLRCSSQSGHNTVSWYQQALGQGPQFIFQYYREEENGRGNFPPRFSGLQFPNYSSELNVNALELDDSALYLCASSPQTGNGANVLTFGAGSRLTVL.

The rearrangement uses TRBV5-1 and TRBJ1-2; tentatively, D is TRBD1 (5 bases). V was cut by 3 bases and J by 2 bases, with 14 bases left in between. There are 15 residues in the CDR3. Germline assignment: CDR1 SGHRS and CDR2 YFSETQ. CDR3 in DNA: TGCGCCAGCAGCTCCACAGGAAACGAGAACTATGGCTACACCTTC. Translated: CASSSTGNENYGYTF.

The rearrangement joins TRBV6-1 to TRBJ2-7; TRBD2 matches at 12 bases. This CDR3 is built from 14 residues. V was pared by 3 bases and J by 3 bases, with 0 bases of the junction left unmatched. Germline V CDR1 and CDR2: MNHNS, SASEGT. Here the CDR3 DNA reads TGTGCCAGCAGTGAGACTAGCGGGAGCTACGAGCAGTACTTC. This gives the protein CASSETSGSYEQYF.

The chain has TRBV7-2 and TRBJ1-5, with D unresolved. Germline V lookup: CDR1 SGHTA, CDR2 FQGNSA. The CDR3 is made up of 13 amino acids. The ends were cut back, 5 bases at V and 4 bases at J, with 9 bases in the middle. The CDR3 loop is CASSLDGNQPQHF. The CDR3 coding sequence is TGTGCCAGCAGCCTCGACGGGAATCAGCCCCAGCATTTT.

The CDR3 coding sequence is TGCAGCGTCGCAGGGGCGATGCCCTACAATGAGCAGTTCTTC. Its protein product is CSVAGAMPYNEQFF. This chain uses TRBV29-1 with TRBJ2-1; weak D call: TRBD1 (6 bases). There are 14 residues in the CDR3. V was cut by 6 bases and J by 2 bases, with 14 bases left in between. CDR1 and CDR2 (germline): SQVTM, ANQGSEA.

This rearrangement joins TRBV28 to TRBJ1-3, with 7 bases matching TRBD1. Looked up from germline, CDR1 is MDHEN and CDR2 is SYDVKM. Trimming removed 7 bases from V and 4 bases from J; junction bases left unmatched: 4. CDR3 size: 13 residues. The CDR3 region is CASKLTGGNTIYF. The DNA of the CDR3 is TGTGCCAGCAAGTTGACAGGGGGAAACACCATATATTTT.

The DNA of the CDR3 is TGTGCCAGCAGTGGGACTAGCGGGAGCCAGACCCAGTACTTC. This sequence encodes CASSGTSGSQTQYF. V gene TRBV7-9 combines with J gene TRBJ2-5; 14 bases align to TRBD2. The CDR3 extends over 14 amino acids. The V gene end was trimmed by 6 bases and the J gene end by 6 bases; junction bases not matched to a gene: 3. The V gene's germline CDR1 is SEHNR and CDR2 FQNEAQ (reference sequence).

V and J are TRBV6-5 and TRBJ2-7, with TRBD1 matching 7 bases. CDR1 MNHEY and CDR2 SVGAGI come from the germline V gene. The CDR3 has 14 residues. V was clipped by 5 bases and J by 6 bases; unmatched bases: 10. Here the CDR3 reads CASSANTGASEQYF. CDR3 DNA sequence: TGTGCCAGCAGTGCCAATACAGGGGCCTCCGAGCAGTACTTC.

The rearrangement joins TRBV19 to TRBJ1-1; D possibly corresponds to TRBD1 (5 bases). CDR3 size: 12 residues. The V end was cut by 7 bases, the J end by 5 bases, with 11 bases between. Germline CDR1 is LNHDA and CDR2 is SQIVND (reference sequence). The CDR3 sequence: CASTLDRTEAFF. The CDR3 nucleotides are TGTGCCAGTACCTTAGACAGAACTGAAGCTTTCTTT.

This chain joins TRBV27 and TRBJ2-3; TRBD1 matches 8 bases. Germline assignment: CDR1 MNHEY and CDR2 SMNVEV (reference sequence). Trimming removed 5 bases from V and 1 base from J; junction bases left unmatched: 5. CDR3 length: 15 residues. CDR3 sequence: CASSPKDRGTDTQYF. CDR3 bases: TGTGCCAGCAGTCCCAAGGACAGGGGCACAGATACGCAGTATTTT.

The table lists this clone with a count of one. The rearrangement joins TRBV13 to TRBJ2-7, with a tentative D call TRBD2 (7 bases). From germline, CDR1 is PRHDT and CDR2 FYEKMQ (reference sequence). There are 15 residues in the CDR3. V was pared by 0 bases and J by 12 bases, with 21 bases between. The CDR3 DNA sequence: TGTGCCAGCAGCTTAGGCTCCCAGGGAGTGCGGGGGCTGTACTTC. Translating it yields CASSLGSQGVRGLYF.

The chain recombines TRBV7-9 with TRBJ1-5; 8 bases fit TRBD1. Per the germline V gene, CDR1 is SEHNR and CDR2 is FQNEAQ (reference sequence). The CDR3 runs 15 residues. Losses at the gene ends were 4 bases for V and 6 bases for J; bases not matched to a gene: 8. CDR3 protein: CASSYGQGGVQPQHF. The CDR3 DNA follows: TGTGCCAGCAGCTATGGACAGGGAGGAGTTCAGCCCCAGCATTTT.

V usage is TRBV5-1 and J usage is TRBJ1-1, with D possibly being TRBD1 (6 bases). V was clipped by 4 bases and J by 6 bases, with 16 bases between them. Germline values: CDR1 SGHRS, CDR2 YFSETQ. The CDR3 contains 14 residues. CDR3 loop: CASSQTSDRSEAFF. The CDR3 DNA is TGCGCCAGCAGCCAAACATCGGACAGATCTGAAGCTTTCTTT.

J is TRBJ2-7 and V is TRBV30; TRBD1 agrees at 8 bases. CDR1 is GTSNPN, CDR2 SVGIG, per germline (reference sequence). The CDR3 length is 13 residues. V shed 3 bases and J 3 bases; nucleotides not matched to a gene: 4. The CDR3 loop is CAWSPGQGYEQYF. The CDR3 DNA reads TGTGCCTGGAGCCCAGGACAGGGCTACGAGCAGTACTTC.

The genes are TRBV6-5 and TRBJ2-5, with 8 bases that match TRBD2. The trim removed 6 bases at V and 8 bases at J, leaving 5 bases unmatched. Germline assignment: CDR1 MNHEY and CDR2 SVGAGI. The CDR3 loop spans 12 amino acids. CDR3 amino acids: CASSRGGDTQYF. CDR3 DNA sequence: TGTGCCAGCAGCCGGGGGGGGGACACCCAGTACTTC.

The V gene is TRBV4-1, the J gene TRBJ2-3, with D unclear. CDR3 size: 14 residues. CDR1 and CDR2 (germline): MGHRA, YSYEKL. Trimming took off 5 bases at V and 9 bases at J, with 18 bases between the two ends. CDR3 in DNA: TGCGCCAGCAGCTTCGAGAGGCCGTCCTACACGCAGTATTTT. It encodes CASSFERPSYTQYF.

The V and J genes are TRBV4-3 and TRBJ2-1; a weak D match, TRBD2 (6 bases). The CDR3 sequence is 18 residues long. CDR1 is LGHNA, CDR2 YSLEER, per germline. Trimming cost V 5 bases and J 1 base, with 21 bases left between them. In DNA form, the CDR3 reads TGCGCCAGCAGCTCTGGAGGGAATAGCGGTCGGTCCTACAATGAGCAGTTCTTC. Residues: CASSSGGNSGRSYNEQFF.

The chain uses TRBV7-3 and TRBJ2-5; 7 bases align to TRBD2. The V gene's germline CDR1 is SGHTA and CDR2 FQGTGA. V gave up 2 bases and J gave up 5 bases; unmatched junction bases: 5. This CDR3 is built from 14 residues. Here the CDR3 reads CASSLAGAGETQYF. CDR3 nucleotides: TGTGCCAGCAGCTTAGCGGGAGCGGGGGAGACCCAGTACTTC.

The chain has TRBV6-5 and TRBJ2-7; possible D gene TRBD2, 6 bases. This CDR3 has 14 residues. V gave up 2 bases and J gave up 3 bases, with 11 bases separating them. The germline CDR1 and CDR2 sequences are MNHEY and SVGAGI. CDR3 nucleotide sequence: TGTGCCAGCAGTTACGGAGGGAAAAACTACGAGCAGTACTTC. This sequence encodes CASSYGGKNYEQYF.

V and J are TRBV6-5 and TRBJ1-2; 10 nucleotides match TRBD1. The V segment lost 6 bases and the J segment 2 bases; nucleotides outside the gene matches: 6. This CDR3 is 15 amino acids long. Germline V gene lookup returns CDR1 MNHEY and CDR2 SVGAGI. CDR3 nucleotides: TGTGCCAGCAGCCGCCCGGGACAGGGGAACTATGGCTACACCTTC. It yields the protein CASSRPGQGNYGYTF.

The chain has TRBV27 and TRBJ2-1, with 8 bases that match TRBD2. CDR3 size: 19 residues. Per the germline V gene, CDR1 is MNHEY and CDR2 is SMNVEV (reference sequence). V dropped 6 bases and J dropped 7; count of bases not matched to a gene: 23. CDR3 DNA sequence: TGTGCCAGCAGCTGGCGGGGGGCGTTGTTTCGGAGGGCAGTGAATGAGCAGTTCTTC. Translated: CASSWRGALFRRAVNEQFF.

The V gene is TRBV28, the J gene TRBJ1-2; D call uncertain. This CDR3 region has 13 residues. V was trimmed by 4 bases and J by 1 base, leaving 7 bases between them. Germline assignment: CDR1 MDHEN and CDR2 SYDVKM. The CDR3 region is CASSSASNYGYTF. CDR3 bases: TGTGCCAGCAGTTCCGCGAGTAACTATGGCTACACCTTC.

This chain connects TRBV6-6 to TRBJ2-2, with D tentatively TRBD2 (7 bases). CDR3 size: 15 residues. The germline V and J ends were trimmed by 7 bases and 5 bases, with 17 bases remaining between them. In germline, CDR1 is MNHNY, CDR2 SVGAGI (reference sequence). For the CDR3, the DNA is TGTGCCAGCACCACGAGGGGGGGGCTGACCGGGGAGCTGTTTTTT. It yields the protein CASTTRGGLTGELFF.